This T cell receptor (beta chain) was sequenced during a study of blood T cell repertoires in COVID-19. Assay: immunoSEQ multiplex PCR; the TCRdb copy retains only in-frame clones and omits some. This table has roughly 250,000 clones, roughly four fifths appearing once. Sequencing was done on a sample of peripheral blood. This TCR came from a man over 45 with acute or convalescent COVID-19.

The CDR3 DNA is TGTGCCAGCAGTCATTATCCCCGGGCAGGGGAAGGCTACACCTTC. The encoded protein is CASSHYPRAGEGYTF. This chain uses TRBV28 with TRBJ1-2, with D possibly matching TRBD1 (6 bases). Germline CDR1 reads MDHEN; CDR2 reads SYDVKM. This CDR3 has 15 residues. V was pared by 5 bases and J by 8 bases, with 21 bases between.